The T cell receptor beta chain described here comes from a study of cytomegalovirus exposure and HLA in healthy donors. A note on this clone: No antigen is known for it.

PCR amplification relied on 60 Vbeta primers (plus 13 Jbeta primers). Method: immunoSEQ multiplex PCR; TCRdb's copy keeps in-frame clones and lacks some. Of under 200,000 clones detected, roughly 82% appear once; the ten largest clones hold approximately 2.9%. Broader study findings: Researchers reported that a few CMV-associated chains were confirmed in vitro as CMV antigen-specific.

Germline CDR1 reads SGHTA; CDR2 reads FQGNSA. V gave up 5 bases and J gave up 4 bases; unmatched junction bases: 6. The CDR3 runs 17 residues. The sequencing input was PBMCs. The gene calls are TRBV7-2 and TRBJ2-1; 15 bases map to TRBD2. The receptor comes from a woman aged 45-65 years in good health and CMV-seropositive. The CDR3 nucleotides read TGTGCCAGCAGCCCTGGGACTAGCGGGGGGAAGTACAATGAGCAGTTCTTC. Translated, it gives CASSPGTSGGKYNEQFF.